Below are 12 T cell receptor beta chains sequenced from a single sample in a study of blood T cell repertoires in COVID-19. TCRdb's copy holds only in-frame clones and misses some; the assay was immunoSEQ multiplex PCR. The table has roughly 280,000 clones, around 93% seen once; the top ten hold about 3%. Sequenced material: PBMCs or T cells enriched from blood (not recorded which). The source of these receptors is a man aged 40-49 years who had been exposed to COVID-19.

This chain uses TRBV10-3 with TRBJ2-2; 7 bases are a match to TRBD2. CDR3 length: 13 amino acids. Germline trimming cut 10 bases from V and 4 bases from J; bases unmatched to any gene: 6. CDR1 is ENHRY and CDR2 is SYGVKD in the germline V gene. CDR3 amino acids: CATEGGSTGELFF. The CDR3 coding sequence is TGTGCCACCGAAGGCGGGAGCACCGGGGAGCTGTTTTTT.

The chain uses TRBV6-1 and TRBJ2-5; D perhaps matches TRBD2 (6 bases). This CDR3 has 18 residues. In germline, CDR1 is MNHNS, CDR2 SASEGT. Trimming took off 0 bases at V and 0 bases at J, with 17 bases between the two ends. This CDR3 reads CASSEASLGTSYQETQYF. The CDR3 DNA sequence: TGTGCCAGCAGTGAAGCCTCGCTTGGGACTTCTTACCAAGAGACCCAGTACTTC.

The chain has TRBV11-2 and TRBJ1-6; D uncertain. Germline assignment: CDR1 SGHAT and CDR2 FQNNGV. This CDR3 contains 16 residues. V dropped 5 bases and J dropped 10 bases, with 21 bases sitting between them. CDR3 bases: TGTGCCAGCAGCGCGCTAGACAAGGGAGGACTCTCACCCCTCCACTTT. Amino acid sequence: CASSALDKGGLSPLHF. The whole variable domain, filled in from reference TRBV11-2 and TRBJ1-6, reads EAGVAQSPRYKIIEKRQSVAFWCNPISGHATLYWYQQILGQGPKLLIQFQNNGVVDDSQLPKDRFSAERLKGVDSTLKIQPAKLEDSAVYLCASSALDKGGLSPLHFGNGTRLTVT.

This clone was recorded only once. The chain couples TRBV5-6 to TRBJ2-7; perhaps TRBD2 as D (6 bases). CDR1 and CDR2 from the germline V gene are SGHDT and YYEEEE. The CDR3 has 17 residues. Trimming took 5 bases from V and 2 from J, leaving 23 bases between them. The CDR3 reads CASSLGRLGGDPYEQYF. For the CDR3, the DNA is TGTGCCAGCAGTCTTGGGAGGCTCGGAGGGGATCCCTACGAGCAGTACTTC. Full variable domain (rest looked up from reference TRBV5-6 and TRBJ2-7): DAGVTQSPTHLIKTRGQQVTLRCSPKSGHDTVSWYQQALGQGPQFIFQYYEEEERQRGNFPDRFSGHQFPNYSSELNVNALLLGDSALYLCASSLGRLGGDPYEQYFGPGTRLTVT.

The rearrangement joins TRBV7-9 to TRBJ2-3; D gene unclear. The CDR3 has 15 residues. CDR1 is SEHNR and CDR2 is FQNEAQ in the germline V gene (reference sequence). V was shortened by 5 bases and J by 0 bases, with 12 bases between the two germline ends. The CDR3, as DNA: TGTGCCAGCAGCCTCTTAGCAGCCAGCACAGATACGCAGTATTTT. Encoded protein: CASSLLAASTDTQYF.

The V and J genes are TRBV10-1 and TRBJ1-1, with TRBD1 matching 7 bases. The J segment lost 1 base and the V segment lost 10 bases, leaving 6 bases of the junction unmatched. Germline lookup yields CDR1 WNHNN and CDR2 SYGVQD (reference sequence). This CDR3 comprises 13 residues. This CDR3 is CATRTGQNTEAFF. The CDR3 nucleotides are TGCGCCACACGGACAGGCCAGAACACTGAAGCTTTCTTT.

CDR3 nucleotide sequence: TGCAGCGTTCTCCGGGGGTCCAGGGATACGCAGTATTTT. It translates to CSVLRGSRDTQYF. V gene TRBV29-1 combines with J gene TRBJ2-3, with a tentative D call TRBD2 (6 bases). The CDR3 runs to 13 residues. The germline V gene has CDR1 SQVTM and CDR2 ANQGSEA. V gave up 5 bases and J gave up 6 bases, with 15 bases separating them.

The chain's CDR3 is CASSTGTATGELFF. The CDR3 nucleotides are TGTGCCAGCAGCACAGGGACGGCAACCGGGGAGCTGTTTTTT. The V and J genes are TRBV5-6 and TRBJ2-2, with TRBD1 as a possible D gene (6 bases). Trimming shortened V by 4 bases and J by 5 bases, and 12 bases separated the two germline ends. Germline CDR1 reads SGHDT; CDR2 reads YYEEEE. The CDR3 consists of 14 residues.

This chain connects TRBV28 to TRBJ1-4; D unclear. V shed 6 bases and J shed 0 bases, with 14 bases lying between them. This CDR3 has 16 amino acids. Looked up from germline, CDR1 is MDHEN and CDR2 is SYDVKM. CDR3 coding DNA: TGTGCCAGCAGCTACCTAGACGGTGCAACTAATGAAAAACTGTTTTTT. Amino acid sequence: CASSYLDGATNEKLFF.

V is TRBV6-4 and J is TRBJ2-3; D is uncertain. This CDR3 has 16 amino acids. V was shortened by 2 bases and J by 2 bases, with 14 bases between the two germline ends. CDR1 and CDR2 from the germline V gene are MRHNA and SNTAGT. CDR3 protein: CASSDNTQIPTDTQYF. In DNA, the CDR3 is TGTGCCAGCAGTGACAATACACAGATCCCCACAGATACGCAGTATTTT.

The rearrangement links TRBV28 to TRBJ1-4, with a tentative D call TRBD1 (5 bases). Trimming removed 5 bases at V and 3 bases at J, with 13 bases between. This CDR3 is 15 amino acids long. Germline V gene sequence: CDR1 MDHEN, CDR2 SYDVKM. DNA of the CDR3: TGTGCCAGCAGTATCCGACAGTCTTCTAATGAAAAACTGTTTTTT. It specifies CASSIRQSSNEKLFF.

The chain carries TRBV7-9 and TRBJ1-3, with 7 bases matching TRBD1. Trimming took 5 bases from V and 0 from J; bases not matched to a gene: 7. The CDR3 extends over 16 amino acids. Germline V lookup: CDR1 SEHNR, CDR2 FQNEAQ (reference sequence). The CDR3 region has the DNA TGTGCCAGCAGCGTCCTACAGGGGCTCTCTGGAAACACCATATATTTT. Translation: CASSVLQGLSGNTIYF. Filled out from reference TRBV7-9 and TRBJ1-3, the complete variable domain reads DTGVSQNPRHKITKRGQNVTFRCDPISEHNRLYWYRQTLGQGPEFLTYFQNEAQLEKSRLLSDRFSAERPKGSFSTLEIQRTEQGDSAMYLCASSVLQGLSGNTIYFGEGSWLTVV.